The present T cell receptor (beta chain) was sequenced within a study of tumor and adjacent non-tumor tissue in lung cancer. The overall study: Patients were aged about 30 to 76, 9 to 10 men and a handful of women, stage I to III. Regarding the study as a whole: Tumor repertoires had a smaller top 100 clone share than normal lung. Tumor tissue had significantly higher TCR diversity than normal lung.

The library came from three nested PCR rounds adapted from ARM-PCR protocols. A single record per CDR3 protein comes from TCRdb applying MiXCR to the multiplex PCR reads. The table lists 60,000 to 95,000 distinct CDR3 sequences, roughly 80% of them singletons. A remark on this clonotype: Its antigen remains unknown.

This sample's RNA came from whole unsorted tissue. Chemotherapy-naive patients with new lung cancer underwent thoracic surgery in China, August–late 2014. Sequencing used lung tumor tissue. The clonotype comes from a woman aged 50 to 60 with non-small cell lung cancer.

In nucleotides, the CDR3 is TGTGCCAGCGGGGCAGGTAGATACGAGCAGTACTTC. The encoded protein is CASGAGRYEQYF. J is TRBJ2-7 and V is TRBV6-6; tentatively, D is TRBD1 (5 bases). Trimming pared 8 bases from V and 4 bases from J, leaving 12 bases between. The CDR3 extends over 12 amino acids. CDR1 and CDR2 from the germline V gene are MNHNY and SVGAGI (reference sequence).